This T cell receptor beta chain was captured by sequencing in a study of OX40 agonist ivuxolimab in advanced cancers. The study, taken as a whole, reports: Expanded clones were, on average, more numerous in CD8+ T cells than in CD4+.

Sequencing used immunoSEQ multiplex PCR; TCRdb keeps in-frame clones, though not all of them. The sample carries around 58,000 clones, more than 85% recorded once. V gave up 5 bases and J gave up 8 bases; unmatched junction bases: 7. This CDR3 region has 14 residues. Per germline, CDR1 MDHEN and CDR2 SYDVKM. Details on this clone: The antigen is not known.

Sequenced material: CD4+ or CD8+ T cells sorted from blood, taken in a trial of the OX40 agonist ivuxolimab. This chain uses TRBV28 with TRBJ1-4; 8 positions agree with TRBD1. The TCR was taken from an adult with an advanced solid tumor such as melanoma, head and neck, liver or kidney cancer. The CDR3 loop reads CASSSDRGHEKLFF. The CDR3 DNA follows: TGTGCCAGCAGTAGCGACAGGGGTCACGAAAAACTGTTTTTT.